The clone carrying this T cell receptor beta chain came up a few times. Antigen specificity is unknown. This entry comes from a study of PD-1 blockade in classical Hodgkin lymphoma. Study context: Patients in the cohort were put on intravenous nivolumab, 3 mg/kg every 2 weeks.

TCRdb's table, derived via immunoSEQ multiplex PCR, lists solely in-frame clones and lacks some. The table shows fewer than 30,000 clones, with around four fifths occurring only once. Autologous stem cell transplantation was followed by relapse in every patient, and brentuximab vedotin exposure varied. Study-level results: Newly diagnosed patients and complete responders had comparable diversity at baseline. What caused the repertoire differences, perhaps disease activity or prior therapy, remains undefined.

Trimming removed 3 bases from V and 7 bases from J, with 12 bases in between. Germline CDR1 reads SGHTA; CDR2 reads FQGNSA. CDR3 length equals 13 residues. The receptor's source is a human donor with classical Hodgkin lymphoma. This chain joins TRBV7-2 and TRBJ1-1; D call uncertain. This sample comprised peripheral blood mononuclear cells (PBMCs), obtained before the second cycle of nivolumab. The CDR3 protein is CASSFRILGEAFF. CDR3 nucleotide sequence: TGTGCCAGCAGCTTCCGCATCTTAGGTGAAGCTTTCTTT.